One sample yielded the 24 T cell receptor beta chains listed below, sequenced in a study of response to subunit inactivated influenza vaccine. TCRdb itself ran the RT-PCR reads through MiXCR, one entry per CDR3 protein. The table shows 280,000 or so distinct CDR3 sequences, with just over 20% occurring only once. The sample consisted of PBMCs from blood, taken less than 22 months after vaccination. The origin of the receptors is a man aged 50 to 75 who received an inactivated influenza vaccine.

This clonotype showed up just a few times. The V gene is TRBV7-2, the J gene TRBJ2-7; possibly TRBD1 or TRBD2 for D (5 bases each). The V end was cut by 5 bases, the J end by 3 bases, with 17 bases between. This CDR3 region has 15 residues. CDR1 SGHTA and CDR2 FQGNSA come from the germline V gene. The CDR3 loop is CASSQEWGKGYEQYF. The CDR3 bases are TGTGCCAGCAGCCAGGAATGGGGGAAAGGCTACGAGCAGTACTTC.

This clonotype was observed a few times. This chain connects TRBV12-3 or TRBV12-4 to TRBJ1-4; D gene unclear. V was pared by 3 bases and J by 0 bases, with 5 bases between. This CDR3 comprises 14 residues. The CDR3: CASSFTTTNEKLFF. The CDR3 DNA reads TGTGCCAGCAGTTTTACTACAACTAATGAAAAACTGTTTTTT.

With respect to this clonotype: A read error may produce the germline difference seen at one junction end. The chain has TRBV2 and TRBJ1-1, with D perhaps matching TRBD1 (6 bases). The CDR3 contains 15 residues. Germline V lookup: CDR1 SNHLY, CDR2 FYNNEI. The CDR3 DNA reads as TGTGCCAGCGGTGACAGGCACTCATTGGGCACTGAAGCTTTCTTT. The encoded protein is CASGDRHSLGTEAFF.

The sample holds a few counts of this clonotype. The J gene is TRBJ1-1, the V gene TRBV6-5; 9 nucleotides agree with TRBD1. CDR1 is MNHEY and CDR2 is SVGAGI in the germline V gene. V lost 5 bases, J lost 3 bases, and 10 bases stayed unmatched. CDR3 length: 16 residues. The CDR3 DNA reads as TGTGCCAGCAGTCACCCACGAGACAGGGGGGACACTGAAGCTTTCTTT. This sequence encodes CASSHPRDRGDTEAFF.

The chain joins TRBV12-3 or TRBV12-4 to TRBJ1-2; TRBD1 might be the D (5 bases). V was cut by 5 bases and J by 3 bases, with 7 bases left in between. The CDR3 consists of 12 residues. Here the CDR3 DNA reads TGTGCCAGCAGTACAGGCGACTATGGCTACACCTTC. Translated: CASSTGDYGYTF.

This clonotype was seen many times. This chain uses TRBV6-1 with TRBJ1-1; D unresolved. Germline V gives CDR1 MNHNS, CDR2 SASEGT. V was cut by 7 bases and J by 0 bases, with 15 bases left in between. The CDR3 runs 15 residues. CDR3 protein: CASMRKYTMNTEAFF. The CDR3 nucleotides are TGTGCCAGCATGAGGAAATATACCATGAACACTGAAGCTTTCTTT.

This clonotype was detected only a few times. This rearrangement joins TRBV24-1 to TRBJ2-2, with 9 bases identical to TRBD1. Germline CDR1 reads KGHDR; CDR2 reads SFDVKD. This CDR3 has 17 residues. The trim removed 3 bases at V and 2 bases at J, leaving 6 bases unmatched. The CDR3 protein is CATSDPGQGANTGELFF. DNA for the CDR3: TGTGCCACCAGTGATCCGGGACAGGGTGCAAACACCGGGGAGCTGTTTTTT.

This clonotype was found many times. The rearrangement uses TRBV28 and TRBJ1-2, with D possibly matching TRBD1 (5 bases). Germline CDR1 MDHEN, CDR2 SYDVKM. This CDR3 contains 14 residues. The ends were cut back, 3 bases at V and 0 bases at J, with 8 bases in the middle. The CDR3 region is CASSLGRANYGYTF. Here the CDR3 DNA reads TGTGCCAGCAGTTTGGGACGAGCTAACTATGGCTACACCTTC.

This clonotype occurred a few times. The chain links TRBV20-1 to TRBJ1-1; possibly TRBD1 for D (6 bases). Trimming pared 6 bases from V and 1 base from J, leaving 12 bases between. The CDR3 loop spans 13 amino acids. CDR1 is DFQATT and CDR2 is SNEGSKA in the germline V gene (reference sequence). The CDR3 DNA reads TGCAGTGCCATGGGACAACAGAACACTGAAGCTTTCTTT. As protein: CSAMGQQNTEAFF.

This chain uses TRBV12-3 or TRBV12-4 with TRBJ1-1; D gene ambiguous. The CDR3 sequence is 18 residues long. V lost 0 bases to trimming and J lost 3 bases, with 20 bases between them. DNA for the CDR3: TGTGCCAGCAGTTTAGCCCCCCGTGGACTGCGACGGGACACTGAAGCTTTCTTT. This encodes CASSLAPRGLRRDTEAFF.

This clonotype has a handful of counts. The chain is built from TRBV7-9 and TRBJ1-1; tentative D call: TRBD1 (5 bases). Trimming cost V 6 bases and J 8 bases, with 13 bases left between them. Germline-derived CDR1 and CDR2 are SEHNR and FQNEAQ (reference sequence). The CDR3 has 12 amino acids. The CDR3 loop reads CASRGRGLEAFF. The CDR3, as DNA: TGTGCCAGCAGAGGCCGGGGCCTCGAAGCTTTCTTT.

This clonotype occurred a few times. The V call is TRBV4-3, the J call TRBJ1-4; D perhaps matches TRBD1 (6 bases). Trimming removed 0 bases from V and 7 bases from J, with 15 bases in between. Per the germline V gene, CDR1 is LGHNA and CDR2 is YSLEER. This CDR3 comprises 16 residues. CDR3 bases: TGCGCCAGCAGCCAAGATAGTCTAGGGGGGAGTGAAAAACTGTTTTTT. This gives the protein CASSQDSLGGSEKLFF.

V and J are TRBV20-1 and TRBJ1-1; D is possibly TRBD1 (5 bases). The CDR3 length is 11 residues. CDR1 is DFQATT, CDR2 SNEGSKA, per germline (reference sequence). V gave up 2 bases and J gave up 7 bases, with 8 bases separating them. The CDR3 region has the DNA TGCAGTGCTAGACCCGGGGGTGAAGCTTTCTTT. It encodes CSARPGGEAFF.

This clonotype was picked up a small number of times. The rearrangement uses TRBV2 and TRBJ2-7; 8 positions agree with TRBD1. The CDR3 totals 14 residues. Germline values: CDR1 SNHLY, CDR2 FYNNEI. Germline trimming cut 7 bases from V and 3 bases from J; bases unmatched to any gene: 8. Here the CDR3 reads CASNAGTGLYEQYF. DNA for the CDR3: TGTGCCAGCAATGCCGGGACAGGCCTCTACGAGCAGTACTTC.

This clonotype was detected a few times. The chain links TRBV18 to TRBJ2-1; no definite D call. The CDR3 sequence is 14 residues long. Trimming left V 3 bases short and J 4 bases short, with 10 bases between. In germline, CDR1 is KGHSH, CDR2 LQKENI. The DNA for the CDR3 is TGTGCCAGCTCACCTGCGAGGAGTTACAATGAGCAGTTCTTC. This translates into CASSPARSYNEQFF.

V and J are TRBV7-9 and TRBJ1-5, with D uncertain. The ends were cut back, 5 bases at V and 8 bases at J, with 16 bases in the middle. This CDR3 is 14 amino acids long. Germline V lookup: CDR1 SEHNR, CDR2 FQNEAQ (reference sequence). The CDR3 region has the DNA TGTGCCAGCAGCCCCGGACGGGCTGGTGAGCCCCAGCATTTT. Its translation is CASSPGRAGEPQHF.

The gene calls are TRBV6-5 and TRBJ1-3; unclear D gene. CDR3 length equals 12 residues. V lost 6 bases, J lost 3 bases, and 6 bases lay in between. CDR1 MNHEY and CDR2 SVGAGI come from the germline V gene. In nucleotides, the CDR3 is TGTGCCAGCAGCCGCAATGGAAACACCATATATTTT. The encoded protein is CASSRNGNTIYF.

The chain employs TRBV4-2 and TRBJ1-4; possible D gene TRBD1, 5 bases. Trimming stripped 0 bases from V and 0 bases from J, with 11 bases between. CDR1 and CDR2 (germline): LGHNA, YNFKEQ. The CDR3 consists of 17 residues. In nucleotides, the CDR3 is TGTGCCAGCAGCCAAGATTCCGGGGCTGCAACTAATGAAAAACTGTTTTTT. This gives the protein CASSQDSGAATNEKLFF.

The rearrangement joins TRBV20-1 to TRBJ2-1; TRBD2 might be the D (6 bases). The CDR3 covers 14 residues. Germline V gives CDR1 DFQATT, CDR2 SNEGSKA (reference sequence). The V gene lost 0 bases and the J gene lost 12 bases, with 18 bases spanning the gap. CDR3 region: CSARDQAGGLGQFF. In nucleotides, the CDR3 is TGCAGTGCTAGAGATCAAGCGGGTGGGCTTGGGCAGTTCTTC.

CDR3 loop: CSVVDRDYGYTF. As DNA, the CDR3 is TGCAGCGTTGTTGACAGGGACTATGGCTACACCTTC. The chain links TRBV29-1 to TRBJ1-2; 7 bases line up with TRBD1. The V and J ends lost 4 bases and 3 bases, in that order; junction bases with no gene match: 2. CDR1 is SQVTM and CDR2 is ANQGSEA in the germline V gene. The CDR3 is 12 residues long.

This clonotype was counted at least ten times. The rearrangement uses TRBV20-1 and TRBJ1-4, with 7 bases aligning to TRBD1. The V and J ends lost 0 bases and 3 bases, in that order; junction bases with no gene match: 1. This CDR3 comprises 14 residues. In germline, CDR1 is DFQATT, CDR2 SNEGSKA (reference sequence). The CDR3 DNA follows: TGCAGTGCTAGAGACGGGACAGCTAATGAAAAACTGTTTTTT. Translating it yields CSARDGTANEKLFF.

On this clonotype: The junction and the germline gene differ at one end; a read error may be behind it. J is TRBJ2-3 and V is TRBV7-7, with D maybe TRBD1 (6 bases). Germline V gene sequence: CDR1 SSHAT, CDR2 FNYEAQ (reference sequence). This CDR3 has 14 residues. CDR3 nucleotide sequence: TGTGCTAGCAGCCTGGTAGGGGGTGGAGATACGCAGTATTTT. Amino acids: CASSLVGGGDTQYF.

This clonotype was found a few times. The chain employs TRBV6-2 or TRBV6-3 and TRBJ2-7; TRBD2 matches 12 bases. The CDR3 covers 16 residues. Germline trimming cut 4 bases from V and 5 bases from J; bases unmatched to any gene: 9. The V gene's germline CDR1 is MNHEY and CDR2 SVGEGT. Here the CDR3 DNA reads TGTGCCAGCAGTTCCCAAGGACTAGCGGGAAGACACGAGCAGTACTTC. It is translated as CASSSQGLAGRHEQYF.

The chain carries TRBV6-4 and TRBJ1-2; no clear D gene. The CDR3 covers 13 residues. V lost 4 bases to trimming and J lost 2 bases, with 8 bases between them. Germline CDR1 is MRHNA and CDR2 is SNTAGT. The CDR3 here is CASSVGTNYGYTF. For the CDR3, the DNA is TGTGCCAGCAGTGTGGGCACCAACTATGGCTACACCTTC.